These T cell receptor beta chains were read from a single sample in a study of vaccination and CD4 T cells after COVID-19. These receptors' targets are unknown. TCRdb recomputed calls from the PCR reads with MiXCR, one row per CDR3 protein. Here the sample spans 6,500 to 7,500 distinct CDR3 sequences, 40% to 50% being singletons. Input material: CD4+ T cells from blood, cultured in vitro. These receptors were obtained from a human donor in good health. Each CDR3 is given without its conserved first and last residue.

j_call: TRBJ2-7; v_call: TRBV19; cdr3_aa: ASSTTGTSGRFYEQY
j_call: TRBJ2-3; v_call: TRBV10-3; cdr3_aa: AIRGGAAPGGDTQY
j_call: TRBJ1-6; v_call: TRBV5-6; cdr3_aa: ASSLAPRNSPLH
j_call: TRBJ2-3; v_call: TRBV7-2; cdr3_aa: ASSISGGGGLGNTDTQY
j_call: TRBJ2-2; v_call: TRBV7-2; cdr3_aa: ASSLAGRGAGELF
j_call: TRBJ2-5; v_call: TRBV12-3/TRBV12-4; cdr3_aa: ASSLSGSASKTQY
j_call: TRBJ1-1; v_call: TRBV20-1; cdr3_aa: SARDPAGRNTEAF
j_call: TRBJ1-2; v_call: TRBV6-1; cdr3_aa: ASSTGTHGYT
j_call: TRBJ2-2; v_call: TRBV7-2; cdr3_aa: ASSLDLAGKTGELF
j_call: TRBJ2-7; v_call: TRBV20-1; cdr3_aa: SARDSTFSYEQY
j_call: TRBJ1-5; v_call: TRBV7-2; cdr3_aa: ASSLRWGQPQH
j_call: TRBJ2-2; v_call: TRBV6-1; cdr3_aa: ASSRDRGGTGELF
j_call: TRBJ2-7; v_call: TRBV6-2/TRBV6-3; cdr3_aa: ASSYTLASGGYSYEQY
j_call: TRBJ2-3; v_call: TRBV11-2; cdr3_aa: ASSPLKGEVGTQY
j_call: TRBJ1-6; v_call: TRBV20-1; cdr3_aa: SARQESSYNSPLH
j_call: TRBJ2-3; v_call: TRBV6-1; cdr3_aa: ASRTSDTQY
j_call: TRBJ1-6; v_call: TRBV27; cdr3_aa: ASSFFYRDGNSPLH
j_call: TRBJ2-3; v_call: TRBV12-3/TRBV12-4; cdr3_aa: ASSPLWGFERTDTQY
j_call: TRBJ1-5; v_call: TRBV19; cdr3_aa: ASTPGQRQPQH
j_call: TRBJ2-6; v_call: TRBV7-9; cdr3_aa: ATSTDTRNVLT
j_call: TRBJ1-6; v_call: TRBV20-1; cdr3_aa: SASSGTSGNSPLH
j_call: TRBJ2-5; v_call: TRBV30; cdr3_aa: AWSVWQGKETQY
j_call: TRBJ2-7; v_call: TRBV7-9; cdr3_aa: ASSLGRLAGIDEQY
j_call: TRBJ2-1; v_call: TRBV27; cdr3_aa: ASSLSQGNEQF
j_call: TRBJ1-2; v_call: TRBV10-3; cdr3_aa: AIRPGQPYGYT
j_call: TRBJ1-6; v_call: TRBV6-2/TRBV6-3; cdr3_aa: ASSYGYRDYNSPLH
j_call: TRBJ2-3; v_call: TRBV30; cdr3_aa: AWSVAGTDTQY
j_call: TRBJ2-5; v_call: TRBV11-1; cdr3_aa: ASTRSFQETQY
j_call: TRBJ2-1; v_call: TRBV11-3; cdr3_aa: ASSLVGSSNEQF
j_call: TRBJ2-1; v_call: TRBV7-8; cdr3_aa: ASSSIRPRLRNEQF
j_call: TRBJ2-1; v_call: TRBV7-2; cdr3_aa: ASSRGTSGIGGQF
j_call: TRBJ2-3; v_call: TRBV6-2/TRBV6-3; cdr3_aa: ASSQLAGGSSQY
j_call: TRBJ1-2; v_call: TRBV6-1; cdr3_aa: ASSESGRGGGYT
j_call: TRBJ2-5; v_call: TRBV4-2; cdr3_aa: ASSQPGQGPETQY
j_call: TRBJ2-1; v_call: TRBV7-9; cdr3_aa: ASSGLTRGGSEQF
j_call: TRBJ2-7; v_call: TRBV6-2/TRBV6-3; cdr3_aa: ASSTATGVQGEQY
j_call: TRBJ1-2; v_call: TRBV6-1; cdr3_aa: ASSEAPGQGGGYT
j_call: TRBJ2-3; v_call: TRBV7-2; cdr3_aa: ASSLASGRGATGTDTQY
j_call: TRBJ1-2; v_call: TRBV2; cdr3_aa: ASSGQGGSGGYT
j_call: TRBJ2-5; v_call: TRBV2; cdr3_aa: ASMRRGGETQY
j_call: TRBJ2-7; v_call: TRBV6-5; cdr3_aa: ASSYLRTGEDEQY
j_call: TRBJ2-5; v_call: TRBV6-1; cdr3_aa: ASRPGLASETQY
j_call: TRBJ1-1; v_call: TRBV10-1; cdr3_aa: ASSQDIRWTEAF
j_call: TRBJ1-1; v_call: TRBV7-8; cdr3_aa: ASSLTGVGTEAF
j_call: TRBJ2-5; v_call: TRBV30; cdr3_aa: AWMGQGKETQY
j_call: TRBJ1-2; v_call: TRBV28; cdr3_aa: ASSLMGRVQYGYT
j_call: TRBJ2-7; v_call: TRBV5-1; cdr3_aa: ASSLESPRTGSYEQY
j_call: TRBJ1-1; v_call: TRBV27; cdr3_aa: ASSLYGTGGEAF
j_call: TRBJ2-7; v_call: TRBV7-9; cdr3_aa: ASSIGVSGVYEQY
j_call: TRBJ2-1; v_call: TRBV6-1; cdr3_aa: ASRTGFASREQF
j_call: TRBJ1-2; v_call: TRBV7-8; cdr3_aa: ASSFLGPGGGYT
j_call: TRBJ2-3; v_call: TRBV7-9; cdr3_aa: ASSLSGGLDTQY
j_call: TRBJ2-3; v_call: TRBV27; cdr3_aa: ASTPGEFLGQDTQY
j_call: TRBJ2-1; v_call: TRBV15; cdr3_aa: ATSRKVRTQGTAREQF
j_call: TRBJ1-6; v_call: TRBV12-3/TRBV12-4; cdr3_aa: ASIRDRAGNSPLH
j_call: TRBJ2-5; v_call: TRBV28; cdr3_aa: ASSLPVGVSETQY